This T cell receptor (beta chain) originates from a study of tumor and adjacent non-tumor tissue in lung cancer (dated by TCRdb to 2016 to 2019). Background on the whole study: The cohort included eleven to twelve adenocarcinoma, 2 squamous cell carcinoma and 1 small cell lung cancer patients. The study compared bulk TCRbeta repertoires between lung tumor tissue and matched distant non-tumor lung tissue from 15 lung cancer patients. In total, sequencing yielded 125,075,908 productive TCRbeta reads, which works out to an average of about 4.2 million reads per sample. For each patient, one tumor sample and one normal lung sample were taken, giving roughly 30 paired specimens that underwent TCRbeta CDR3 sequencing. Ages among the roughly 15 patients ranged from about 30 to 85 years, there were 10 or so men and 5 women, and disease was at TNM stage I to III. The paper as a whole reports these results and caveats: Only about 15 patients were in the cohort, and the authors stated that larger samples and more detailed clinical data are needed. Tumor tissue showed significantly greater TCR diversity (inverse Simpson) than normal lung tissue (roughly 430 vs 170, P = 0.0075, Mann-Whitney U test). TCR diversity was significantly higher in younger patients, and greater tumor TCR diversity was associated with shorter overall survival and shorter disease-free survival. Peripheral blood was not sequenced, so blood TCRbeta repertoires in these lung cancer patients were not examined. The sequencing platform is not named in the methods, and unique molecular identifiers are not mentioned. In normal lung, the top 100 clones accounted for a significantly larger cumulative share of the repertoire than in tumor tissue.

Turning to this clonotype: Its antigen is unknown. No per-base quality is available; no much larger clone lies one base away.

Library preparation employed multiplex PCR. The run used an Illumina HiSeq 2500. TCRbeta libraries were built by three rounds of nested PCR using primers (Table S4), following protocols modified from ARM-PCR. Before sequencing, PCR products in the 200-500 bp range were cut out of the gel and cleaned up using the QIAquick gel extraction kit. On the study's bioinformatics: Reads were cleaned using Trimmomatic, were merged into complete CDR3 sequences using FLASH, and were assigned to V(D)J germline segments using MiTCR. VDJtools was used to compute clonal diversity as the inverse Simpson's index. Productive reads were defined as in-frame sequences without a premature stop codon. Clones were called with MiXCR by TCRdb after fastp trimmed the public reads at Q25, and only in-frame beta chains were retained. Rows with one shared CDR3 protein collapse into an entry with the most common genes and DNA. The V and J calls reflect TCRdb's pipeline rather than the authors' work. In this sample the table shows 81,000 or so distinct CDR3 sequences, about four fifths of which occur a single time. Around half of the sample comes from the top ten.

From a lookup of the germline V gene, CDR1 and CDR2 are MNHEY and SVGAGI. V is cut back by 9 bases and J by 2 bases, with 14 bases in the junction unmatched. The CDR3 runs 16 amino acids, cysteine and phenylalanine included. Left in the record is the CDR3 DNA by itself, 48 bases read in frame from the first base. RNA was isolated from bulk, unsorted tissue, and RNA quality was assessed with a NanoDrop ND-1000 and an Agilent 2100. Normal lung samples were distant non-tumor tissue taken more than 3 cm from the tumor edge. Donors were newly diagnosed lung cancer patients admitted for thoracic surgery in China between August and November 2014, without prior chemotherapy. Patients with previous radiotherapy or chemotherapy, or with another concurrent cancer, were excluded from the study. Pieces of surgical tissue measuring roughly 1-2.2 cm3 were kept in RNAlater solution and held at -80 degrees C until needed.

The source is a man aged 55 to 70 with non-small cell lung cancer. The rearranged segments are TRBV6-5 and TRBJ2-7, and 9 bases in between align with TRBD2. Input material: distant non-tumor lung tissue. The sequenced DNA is TGTGCCAGAGGTTACTCGTCTAGCGGGGTCACCTACGAGCAGTACTTC. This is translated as CARGYSSSGVTYEQYF.